These 31 T cell receptor beta chains came from one sample sequenced in a study of blood T cells in healthy people across ages. Primed by a sample-barcoded 5' primer and a J-beta primer mix, a second PCR proceeded for about 7 to 11 cycles. TCRdb reprocessed the 5' RACE reads via MiXCR and lists one record per CDR3 protein. In the table there are 1.8 million or so distinct CDR3 sequences, about two fifths of which are singletons. Sequences were obtained from blood. Receptors originate from a human donor in good health.

V and J are TRBV4-1 and TRBJ2-4; D is possibly TRBD1 (6 bases). The CDR3 spans 16 residues. The germline V gene has CDR1 MGHRA and CDR2 YSYEKL. V lost 0 bases, J lost 4 bases, and 13 bases lay in between. This CDR3 is CASSQDHHRAKNIQYF. The CDR3 DNA reads as TGCGCCAGCAGCCAAGATCATCACAGGGCGAAAAACATTCAGTACTTC.

This clonotype was found once. The CDR3 DNA is TGTGCCAGCAGCCAAGGGGTAGCGGGGGCTAACAATGAGCAGTTCTTC. The encoded protein is CASSQGVAGANNEQFF. The chain links TRBV3-1 to TRBJ2-1; 9 bases map to TRBD2. The CDR3 extends over 16 amino acids. Germline CDR1 is LGHDT and CDR2 is YNNKEL (reference sequence). V lost 1 base, J lost 5 bases, and 6 bases stayed unmatched.

This clonotype appeared a single time. The chain uses TRBV19 and TRBJ2-1; maybe TRBD2 (6 bases). Judging by the DNA end, TRBJ2-7 fits better; the J call may be wrong. The CDR3 has 14 amino acids. Germline assignment: CDR1 LNHDA and CDR2 SQIVND (reference sequence). Here the CDR3 reads CASSPHRGYNEQYF. The CDR3 DNA is TGTGCCAGTAGTCCCCACCGGGGGTACAATGAGCAGTACTTC.

As DNA, the CDR3 is TGTGCCAGCAGCTTAAGCCGGGACAGTTACTACGAGACCTATGGCTACACCTTC. It translates to CASSLSRDSYYETYGYTF. The chain links TRBV7-9 to TRBJ1-2, with TRBD1 identical over 7 bases. Germline V gene sequence: CDR1 SEHNR, CDR2 FQNEAQ (reference sequence). Trimming removed 2 bases from V and 4 bases from J; junction bases left unmatched: 16. There are 18 residues in the CDR3. Looking up the rest from reference TRBV7-9 and TRBJ1-2 gives the full variable domain: DTGVSQNPRHKITKRGQNVTFRCDPISEHNRLYWYRQTLGQGPEFLTYFQNEAQLEKSRLLSDRFSAERPKGSFSTLEIQRTEQGDSAMYLCASSLSRDSYYETYGYTFGSGTRLTVV.

The J gene is TRBJ2-3, the V gene TRBV4-1; D not certain. The ends were cut back, 4 bases at V and 3 bases at J, with 17 bases in the middle. The length of the CDR3 is 16 residues. Germline V CDR1 and CDR2: MGHRA, YSYEKL. This CDR3 reads CASSPSESLGTDTQYF. The CDR3 DNA is TGCGCCAGCAGCCCCTCGGAAAGCCTCGGGACAGATACGCAGTATTTT.

This clonotype was seen a few times. The gene calls are TRBV7-2 and TRBJ2-2, with D possibly matching TRBD1 (6 bases). The germline CDR1 and CDR2 sequences are SGHTA and FQGNSA. V lost 6 bases, J lost 5 bases, and 19 bases lay in between. This CDR3 comprises 16 residues. In DNA form, the CDR3 reads TGTGCCAGCAGATGGGGGCAGGGGTCCTTTACCGGGGAGCTGTTTTTT. This encodes CASRWGQGSFTGELFF.

This clonotype was observed a few times. This chain links TRBV7-2 with TRBJ1-1, with D possibly being TRBD1 (6 bases). The CDR3 spans 15 residues. Germline loops: CDR1 SGHTA, CDR2 FQGNSA. Trimming took 5 bases from V and 1 from J, leaving 14 bases between them. The CDR3 sequence is CASSRDMLTNTEAFF. DNA for the CDR3: TGTGCCAGCAGCCGGGACATGCTAACGAACACTGAAGCTTTCTTT. Full variable domain (missing parts from reference TRBV7-2 and TRBJ1-1): GAGVSQSPSNKVTEKGKDVELRCDPISGHTALYWYRQSLGQGLEFLIYFQGNSAPDKSGLPSDRFSAERTGGSVSTLTIQRTQQEDSAVYLCASSRDMLTNTEAFFGQGTRLTVV.

This clonotype has just a few counts. The chain couples TRBV4-3 to TRBJ1-1, with 8 bases matching TRBD1. The CDR3 loop spans 14 amino acids. CDR1 is LGHNA, CDR2 YSLEER, per germline. After removal of 7 bases from V and 1 base from J, the junction contained 5 bases not matched to a gene. CDR3 bases: TGCGCCAGCACCCCGGGACAGGCGAACACTGAAGCTTTCTTT. Encoded protein: CASTPGQANTEAFF.

The chain carries TRBV20-1 and TRBJ1-2; the D gene is possibly TRBD1 (6 bases). Germline values: CDR1 DFQATT, CDR2 SNEGSKA (reference sequence). The CDR3 is made up of 16 amino acids. Trimming shortened V by 2 bases and J by 8 bases, and 24 bases separated the two germline ends. The chain's CDR3 is CSARHYRDKSSIGYTF. The CDR3 nucleotides are TGCAGTGCTAGACATTACCGGGACAAGTCATCTATCGGCTACACCTTC.

This chain links TRBV20-1 with TRBJ2-4; D uncertain. CDR3 size: 12 residues. V was trimmed by 7 bases and J by 8 bases, leaving 15 bases between them. Germline CDR1 reads DFQATT; CDR2 reads SNEGSKA (reference sequence). The CDR3 DNA reads TGCAGTGTTAGTCAGACCCGGGACATTCAGTACTTC. Protein: CSVSQTRDIQYF.

The rearrangement uses TRBV12-3 or TRBV12-4 and TRBJ1-1, with no clear D. Deletions cut 5 bases from V and 0 bases from J, with 13 bases between. The CDR3 has 15 amino acids. Here the CDR3 DNA reads TGTGCCAGCAGTCCCCGCTCACCTCTGAACACTGAAGCTTTCTTT. Translating it yields CASSPRSPLNTEAFF.

This chain joins TRBV29-1 and TRBJ2-4, with TRBD2 matching 13 bases. Germline V gene data show CDR1 as SQVTM and CDR2 as ANQGSEA. The CDR3 is made up of 16 amino acids. With V trimmed by 7 bases and J by 13 bases, 19 bases remained unmatched. The CDR3 sequence: CSGRLAGGLRYNEQYF. In nucleotides, the CDR3 is TGCAGCGGTAGACTAGCGGGGGGCTTAAGGTACAATGAGCAGTACTTC.

Written as DNA, the CDR3 is TGCAGCGTTGATGGGATTTCAGACTACGAGCAGTACTTC. Protein sequence: CSVDGISDYEQYF. The chain carries TRBV29-1 and TRBJ2-7; no clear D. V lost 3 bases and J lost 3, with 12 bases in between. This CDR3 is 13 amino acids long. Germline CDR1 SQVTM, CDR2 ANQGSEA.

The V call is TRBV7-6, the J call TRBJ1-5; D gene ambiguous. This CDR3 has 15 amino acids. Germline V gives CDR1 SGHVS, CDR2 FNYEAQ. V was trimmed by 2 bases and J by 0 bases, leaving 8 bases between them. In DNA form, the CDR3 reads TGTGCCAGCAGCTTAAGTGTTAATAGCAATCAGCCCCAGCATTTT. This gives the protein CASSLSVNSNQPQHF. The whole variable domain, remainder taken from reference TRBV7-6 and TRBJ1-5, is GAGVSQSPRYKVTKRGQDVALRCDPISGHVSLYWYRQALGQGPEFLTYFNYEAQQDKSGLPNDRFSAERPEGSISTLTIQRTEQRDSAMYRCASSLSVNSNQPQHFGDGTRLSIL.

The V gene is TRBV20-1, the J gene TRBJ2-5, with D tentatively TRBD2 (7 bases). The CDR3 runs to 14 residues. Trimming shortened V by 6 bases and J by 5 bases, and 19 bases separated the two germline ends. From germline, CDR1 is DFQATT and CDR2 SNEGSKA (reference sequence). The CDR3 DNA sequence: TGCAGTGCCGAGAGGGGGGGCCTTGACGAGACCCAGTACTTC. Translating gives CSAERGGLDETQYF.

This clonotype was seen more than once but under ten times. The V and J genes are TRBV4-2 and TRBJ1-5, with D unresolved. The germline V gene encodes CDR1 LGHNA and CDR2 YNFKEQ. This CDR3 region has 14 residues. The V and J ends lost 0 bases and 7 bases respectively, with 10 bases between them. The CDR3 region has the DNA TGTGCCAGCAGCCAAGATACAACTGGCCAGCCCCAGCATTTT. Its protein product is CASSQDTTGQPQHF.

The chain combines TRBV2 with TRBJ2-1; D may be TRBD1 (5 bases). This CDR3 is built from 16 residues. In germline, CDR1 is SNHLY, CDR2 FYNNEI. V was clipped by 1 base and J by 9 bases, with 19 bases between them. The CDR3 here is CASSEELGQWGREQFF. CDR3 coding DNA: TGTGCCAGCAGTGAAGAATTAGGTCAGTGGGGCCGTGAGCAGTTCTTC.

This chain uses TRBV20-1 with TRBJ2-4, with D possibly matching TRBD2 (5 bases). The CDR3 has 15 residues. Germline V gives CDR1 DFQATT, CDR2 SNEGSKA (reference sequence). Deletions cut 6 bases from V and 13 bases from J, with 28 bases between. In DNA, the CDR3 is TGCAGTGCCAAGCTCTATGCGGGTTATTACAATGAGCAGTACTTC. Protein sequence: CSAKLYAGYYNEQYF.

This clonotype was observed a handful of times. V usage is TRBV12-3 or TRBV12-4 and J usage is TRBJ2-5, with a possible D match to TRBD1 (6 bases). The CDR3 is made up of 16 amino acids. With 1 base removed from V and 4 bases from J, the gap between germline ends came to 16 bases. Here the CDR3 reads CASSLVVGGDLETQYF. The CDR3 DNA is TGTGCCAGCAGTTTAGTTGTAGGGGGAGACCTAGAGACCCAGTACTTC.

The V call is TRBV6-5, the J call TRBJ1-1; D might be TRBD1 (5 bases). The V end lost 6 bases, the J end lost 1 base, and 12 bases lay between the germline ends. CDR1 is MNHEY, CDR2 SVGAGI, per germline. This CDR3 region has 14 residues. DNA for the CDR3: TGTGCCAGCAGAACGGGGCAAACGAACACTGAAGCTTTCTTT. Translation: CASRTGQTNTEAFF.

This chain links TRBV2 with TRBJ2-1, with D possibly TRBD2 on 6 matching bases. CDR3 length equals 16 residues. Germline loops: CDR1 SNHLY, CDR2 FYNNEI. V was trimmed by 4 bases and J by 0 bases, leaving 13 bases between them. The CDR3 DNA follows: TGTGCCAGCAGTGGAGATCGCGGGGCCTCCTACAATGAGCAGTTCTTC. It codes for CASSGDRGASYNEQFF.

A note on this clonotype: One junction end does not reproduce the germline sequence, and a read error may be involved. The V and J genes are TRBV5-1 and TRBJ2-1; D gene unclear. This CDR3 contains 16 residues. Germline CDR1 SGHRS, CDR2 YFSETQ. This CDR3 is CASGLRTASSYNEQFF. CDR3 nucleotides: TGCGCCAGCGGCTTGCGTACAGCGAGCTCCTACAATGAGCAGTTCTTC.

The chain links TRBV7-7 to TRBJ2-1, with 10 bases fitting TRBD1. This CDR3 spans 14 amino acids. Germline CDR1 and CDR2: SSHAT and FNYEAQ (reference sequence). The junction had 11 bases not matched to a gene; V was cut back by 5 bases and J by 13 bases. The CDR3 DNA is TGTGCCAGCAGCCCGACAGGGGGCGGCGAGACCCAGTTCTTC. It translates to CASSPTGGGETQFF.

Only a few counts were recorded for this clonotype. V gene TRBV4-1 combines with J gene TRBJ1-1, with a weak D call TRBD1 (6 bases). CDR1 and CDR2 (germline): MGHRA, YSYEKL. The CDR3 sequence is 15 residues long. V was pared by 2 bases and J by 7 bases, with 17 bases between. CDR3 residues: CASSQPHSGESEAFF. The CDR3 DNA sequence: TGCGCCAGCAGCCAACCCCACTCAGGGGAGAGTGAAGCTTTCTTT.

The table lists this clonotype with a count of one. V and J are TRBV20-1 and TRBJ2-1, with D uncertain. The V end lost 7 bases, the J end lost 2 bases, and 12 bases lay between the germline ends. Germline values: CDR1 DFQATT, CDR2 SNEGSKA (reference sequence). The CDR3 runs to 13 residues. The CDR3 loop is CSVRVYAYNEQFF. For the CDR3, the DNA is TGCAGTGTAAGGGTCTATGCCTACAATGAGCAGTTCTTC.

The rearrangement joins TRBV29-1 to TRBJ2-1; 9 bases match TRBD2. Germline V gene lookup returns CDR1 SQVTM and CDR2 ANQGSEA. V shed 8 bases, J shed 3 bases, and the junction held 11 bases outside the gene matches. CDR3 size: 15 residues. CDR3 in DNA: TGCAGCTCTCGAGGGCGGGGGGGCCGCTACAATGAGCAGTTCTTC. Amino acid sequence: CSSRGRGGRYNEQFF.

The J gene is TRBJ1-1, the V gene TRBV11-2; D is possibly TRBD1 (5 bases). V lost 3 bases and J lost 1, with 9 bases in between. CDR1 is SGHAT, CDR2 FQNNGV, per germline. This CDR3 spans 14 amino acids. CDR3 amino acids: CASSLKQGNTEAFF. As DNA, the CDR3 is TGTGCCAGCAGCTTGAAGCAGGGGAACACTGAAGCTTTCTTT.

The chain joins TRBV4-3 to TRBJ2-1; tentative D call: TRBD2 (7 bases). This CDR3 has 17 amino acids. Trimming shortened V by 2 bases and J by 4 bases, and 18 bases separated the two germline ends. Germline CDR1 reads LGHNA; CDR2 reads YSLEER. CDR3 DNA: TGCGCCAGCAGCCAACTTTTGTGGGGGGGCGGTTACAATGAGCAGTTCTTC. It yields the protein CASSQLLWGGGYNEQFF.

This clonotype occurred a few times. This sequence joins TRBV12-5 and TRBJ1-1, with no clear D. The CDR3 consists of 17 residues. Looked up from germline, CDR1 is LGHNT and CDR2 is FRNRAP. Trimming took off 5 bases at V and 4 bases at J, with 23 bases between the two ends. CDR3 loop: CASGPRPLRHVPTEAFF. Written as DNA, the CDR3 is TGTGCTAGTGGTCCTCGACCCCTCAGACACGTCCCCACTGAAGCTTTCTTT. The full variable domain, rest sourced from reference TRBV12-5 and TRBJ1-1, is DARVTQTPRHKVTEMGQEVTMRCQPILGHNTVFWYRQTMMQGLELLAYFRNRAPLDDSGMPKDRFSAEMPDATLATLKIQPSEPRDSAVYFCASGPRPLRHVPTEAFFGQGTRLTVV.

This clonotype was seen only once. This sequence joins TRBV6-2 or TRBV6-3 and TRBJ2-2; either TRBD1 or TRBD2 may fit D (5 bases each). This CDR3 spans 13 amino acids. The germline V and J ends were trimmed by 7 bases and 8 bases, with 14 bases remaining between them. CDR1 is MNHEY and CDR2 is SVGEGT in the germline V gene. CDR3 residues: CASNLGAAGELFF. The CDR3 nucleotides are TGTGCCAGCAATCTCGGGGCGGCTGGGGAGCTGTTTTTT.

About this clonotype itself: A read error may produce the germline difference seen at one junction end. The rearrangement joins TRBV7-2 to TRBJ2-1; weak D call: TRBD2 (6 bases). The CDR3 consists of 15 residues. Germline V CDR1 and CDR2: SGHTA, FQGNSA. The CDR3 protein is CASSGMGFGGDERFF. CDR3 in DNA: TGTGCCAGCAGCGGAATGGGATTCGGAGGGGATGAGCGGTTCTTC.